This T cell receptor beta chain was sequenced during a study of CD8 T cells in Susac syndrome. Study background: At the time their blood was drawn, patients with Susac syndrome were either therapy-naive, on corticosteroids (with some of them also receiving intravenous immunoglobulin), or on intravenous immunoglobulin alone. The study, taken as a whole, reports: The CD4+ T cell repertoires that were profiled in Susac syndrome showed no clonal expansion. The number of individuals included in the study's TCR sequencing and HLA analysis was acknowledged as relatively small.

Trimming cost V 5 bases and J 4 bases; bases outside gene matches: 8. Germline loops: CDR1 DFQATT, CDR2 SNEGSKA (reference sequence). The CDR3 is 14 residues long. Worth noting for this clonotype: Antigen unknown.

RNA in amounts of 0.5 to 1 ug was reverse transcribed with random hexamers. TCRdb reanalysed the immunoSEQ multiplex PCR reads using MiXCR and keeps one entry per CDR3 protein. The table shows roughly 220,000 distinct CDR3 sequences, with about 94% occurring only once. The recently defined diagnostic criteria for definite or probable disease were met by the Susac syndrome patients. The sequencing input was CD4+ T cells from PBMCs. The chain is built from TRBV20-1 and TRBJ1-5, with 7 positions matching TRBD1. The sequence came from a human donor with Susac syndrome. The CDR3 region has the DNA TGCAGTGCTTCCGGGACAGAACGTAATCAGCCCCAGCATTTT. This encodes CSASGTERNQPQHF.